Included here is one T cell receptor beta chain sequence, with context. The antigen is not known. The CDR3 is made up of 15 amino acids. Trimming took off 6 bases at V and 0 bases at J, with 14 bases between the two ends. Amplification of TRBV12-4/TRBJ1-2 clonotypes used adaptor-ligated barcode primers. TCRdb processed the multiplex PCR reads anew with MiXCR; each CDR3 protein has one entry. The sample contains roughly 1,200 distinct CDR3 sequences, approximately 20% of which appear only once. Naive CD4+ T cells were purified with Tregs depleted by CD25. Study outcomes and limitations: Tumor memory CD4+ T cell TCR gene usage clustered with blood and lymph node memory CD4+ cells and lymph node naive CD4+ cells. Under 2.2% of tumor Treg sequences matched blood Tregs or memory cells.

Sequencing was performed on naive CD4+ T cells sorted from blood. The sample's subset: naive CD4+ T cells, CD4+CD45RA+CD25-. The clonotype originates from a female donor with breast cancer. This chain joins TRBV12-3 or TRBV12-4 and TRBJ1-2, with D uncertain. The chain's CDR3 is CASRTLGRANYGYTF. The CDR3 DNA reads TGTGCCAGCAGGACACTCGGCCGAGCTAACTATGGCTACACCTTC.